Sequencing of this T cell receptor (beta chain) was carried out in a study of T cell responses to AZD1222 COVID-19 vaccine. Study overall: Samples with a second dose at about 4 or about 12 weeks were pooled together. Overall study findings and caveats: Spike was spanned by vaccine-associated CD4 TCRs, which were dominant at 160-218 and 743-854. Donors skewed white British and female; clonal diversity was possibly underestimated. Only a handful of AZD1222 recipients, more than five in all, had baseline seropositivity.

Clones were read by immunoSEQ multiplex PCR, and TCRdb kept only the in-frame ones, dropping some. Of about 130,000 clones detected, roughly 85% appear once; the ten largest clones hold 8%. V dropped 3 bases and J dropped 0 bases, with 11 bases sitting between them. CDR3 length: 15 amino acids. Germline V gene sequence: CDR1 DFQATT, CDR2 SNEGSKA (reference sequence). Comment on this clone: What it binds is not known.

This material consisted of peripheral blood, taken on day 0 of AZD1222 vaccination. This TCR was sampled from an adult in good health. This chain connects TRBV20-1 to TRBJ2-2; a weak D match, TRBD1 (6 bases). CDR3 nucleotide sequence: TGCAGTGCTAGTTTGGGGACACCGAACACCGGGGAGCTGTTTTTT. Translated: CSASLGTPNTGELFF.